The clone carrying this T cell receptor beta chain occurred many times. The germline gene is not matched at one end of the junction; a read error may be the cause. The CDR3 covers 18 residues. Germline CDR1 and CDR2: SGHAT and FQNNGV. In patients aged 18 to 65, hyperthyroidism was newly diagnosed, with duration under 2 months. In making diagnoses, clinical symptoms, serum thyroxine and TRAb, thyroid ultrasound and orbital computed tomography were all used. The record originates from a study of T cells in Graves' hyperthyroidism and ophthalmopathy. RNA transcripts yielded amplified TCR beta CDR3 regions. The TCR CDR3 was amplified in a first-round RT-PCR using the HTBI primer set. Each CDR3 protein is one row after TCRdb ran MiXCR on the multiplex PCR reads. The sample has a few hundred thousand distinct CDR3 sequences, approximately 15% seen once.

The sequencing input was blood. This rearrangement joins TRBV11-2 to TRBJ2-3; 10 bases map to TRBD2. The sequence came from a woman aged 18-29 years with Graves' hyperthyroidism. The CDR3 spells CASSVGIGTSESTNTQYF. CDR3 DNA sequence: TGTGCCAGCAGCGTAGGGATTGGGACTAGCGAAAGCACAAATACGCAGTATTTT.